A selection of T cell receptor beta chains follows, all from one sample in a study of long-term antiretroviral therapy in people with HIV. The table came from immunoSEQ multiplex PCR; TCRdb's copy has only in-frame clones and leaves some out. Seen here are some 23,000 clones, roughly 93% observed once, and the top ten hold 7% to 10%. This specimen consisted of unsorted PBMCs, obtained 7.6 years after starting antiretroviral therapy. The origin of the receptors is a woman in her forties with HIV. Both conserved end residues are part of each CDR3. Each record gives: V gene, D gene, J gene, clone size, CDR3 protein, CDR3 DNA. A D gene is named only where the DNA matches it firmly. Clone size, where shown, is once, few, many, or a class for clones that have expanded.

V gene: TRBV10-3; D gene: .; J gene: TRBJ2-1; clone size: .; CDR3 protein: CAISAGHNNEQFF; CDR3 DNA: TGTGCCATCAGTGCGGGACACAACAATGAGCAGTTCTTC
V gene: TRBV5-1; D gene: .; J gene: TRBJ2-7; clone size: .; CDR3 protein: CASSLEQGKSYEQYF; CDR3 DNA: TGCGCCAGCAGCTTGGAGCAGGGGAAGTCCTACGAGCAGTACTTC
V gene: TRBV4-3; D gene: .; J gene: TRBJ2-3; clone size: .; CDR3 protein: CASSQGSGGTDTQYF; CDR3 DNA: TGCGCCAGCAGCCAAGGGTCGGGGGGCACAGATACGCAGTATTTT
V gene: TRBV5-8; D gene: .; J gene: TRBJ1-4; clone size: .; CDR3 protein: CASSSQVGLFF; CDR3 DNA: TGTGCCAGCAGCTCCCAGGTTGGGCTGTTTTTT
V gene: TRBV6-1; D gene: TRBD1; J gene: TRBJ1-2; clone size: .; CDR3 protein: CASSDWAKRDRGTNPYGYTF; CDR3 DNA: TGTGCCAGCAGTGATTGGGCTAAAAGGGACAGGGGAACGAATCCCTATGGCTACACCTTC
V gene: TRBV6-5; D gene: .; J gene: TRBJ1-1; clone size: once; CDR3 protein: CASSYSSLQGNTEAFF; CDR3 DNA: TGTGCCAGCAGTTACTCCTCGTTACAGGGGAACACTGAAGCTTTCTTT
V gene: TRBV5-6; D gene: TRBD1; J gene: TRBJ1-4; clone size: .; CDR3 protein: CASSYRQGGPTNEKLFF; CDR3 DNA: TGTGCCAGCAGCTACCGACAGGGGGGTCCTACTAATGAAAAACTGTTTTTT
V gene: TRBV6-6; D gene: .; J gene: TRBJ2-7; clone size: .; CDR3 protein: CASRNYEQYF; CDR3 DNA: TGTGCCAGCAGGAACTACGAGCAGTACTTC
V gene: TRBV5-6; D gene: TRBD2; J gene: TRBJ2-2; clone size: .; CDR3 protein: CASSLDYGRVTGELFF; CDR3 DNA: TGTGCCAGCAGCTTGGATTATGGGAGGGTGACCGGGGAGCTGTTTTTT
V gene: TRBV9; D gene: .; J gene: TRBJ1-4; clone size: .; CDR3 protein: CASSVAAQLNEKLFF; CDR3 DNA: TGTGCCAGCAGCGTCGCGGCTCAATTGAATGAAAAACTGTTTTTT
V gene: TRBV15; D gene: .; J gene: TRBJ2-7; clone size: .; CDR3 protein: CATSRDQGKGYEQYF; CDR3 DNA: TGTGCCACCAGCAGAGATCAGGGTAAGGGCTACGAGCAGTACTTC
V gene: TRBV6-1; D gene: .; J gene: TRBJ1-2; clone size: .; CDR3 protein: CASPRRAGELYGYTF; CDR3 DNA: TGTGCCAGCCCTCGGCGGGCAGGGGAGTTGTATGGCTACACCTTC
V gene: TRBV5-6; D gene: .; J gene: TRBJ2-2; clone size: .; CDR3 protein: CASSQILGGANTGELFF; CDR3 DNA: TGTGCCAGCAGCCAGATTCTCGGGGGAGCGAACACCGGGGAGCTGTTTTTT
V gene: TRBV5-6; D gene: .; J gene: TRBJ2-1; clone size: medium-sized; CDR3 protein: CASSLERWPYNEQFF; CDR3 DNA: TGTGCCAGCAGCTTGGAAAGGTGGCCGTACAATGAGCAGTTCTTC
V gene: TRBV4-1; D gene: TRBD1; J gene: TRBJ1-5; clone size: .; CDR3 protein: CASSRSLTGLLNSNQPQHF; CDR3 DNA: TGCGCCAGCAGCCGGTCCCTGACAGGGTTATTGAATAGCAATCAGCCCCAGCATTTT
V gene: TRBV9; D gene: .; J gene: TRBJ2-4; clone size: .; CDR3 protein: CASSVGEGRVAKNIQYF; CDR3 DNA: TGTGCCAGCAGCGTAGGTGAGGGGCGCGTAGCCAAAAACATTCAGTACTTC
V gene: TRBV4-2; D gene: TRBD2; J gene: TRBJ2-7; clone size: .; CDR3 protein: CASSQGVIAGGASHEQYF; CDR3 DNA: TGTGCCAGCAGCCAAGGGGTAATAGCGGGGGGGGCTTCCCACGAGCAGTACTTC
V gene: TRBV6-6; D gene: .; J gene: TRBJ2-2; clone size: .; CDR3 protein: CASRSSGTPMGGELFF; CDR3 DNA: TGTGCCAGCAGATCCTCCGGGACTCCGATGGGCGGGGAGCTGTTTTTT
V gene: TRBV19; D gene: .; J gene: TRBJ1-2; clone size: .; CDR3 protein: CASSRGVGKKEIYGYTF; CDR3 DNA: TGTGCCAGTAGTAGGGGGGTGGGGAAGAAGGAAATCTATGGCTACACCTTC
V gene: TRBV29-1; D gene: .; J gene: TRBJ1-2; clone size: .; CDR3 protein: CSAGGDTNGYTF; CDR3 DNA: TGCAGCGCCGGAGGAGACACAAATGGCTACACCTTC
V gene: TRBV7-2; D gene: .; J gene: TRBJ2-2; clone size: .; CDR3 protein: CASSLKAYLSYAGELFF; CDR3 DNA: TGTGCCAGCAGCTTAAAGGCATATTTATCCTACGCCGGGGAGCTGTTTTTT
V gene: TRBV6-5; D gene: .; J gene: TRBJ2-7; clone size: .; CDR3 protein: CASSYSLPGANYEQYF; CDR3 DNA: TGTGCCAGCAGTTACAGTTTACCGGGGGCAAACTACGAGCAGTACTTC
V gene: TRBV4-3; D gene: .; J gene: TRBJ1-2; clone size: .; CDR3 protein: CASSQDWWGIRYGYTF; CDR3 DNA: TGCGCCAGCAGCCAAGACTGGTGGGGGATTAGGTATGGCTACACCTTC
V gene: TRBV27; D gene: .; J gene: TRBJ2-7; clone size: .; CDR3 protein: CASSPGSYYEQYF; CDR3 DNA: TGTGCCAGCAGTCCAGGGTCCTACTACGAGCAGTACTTC
V gene: TRBV7-2; D gene: TRBD1; J gene: TRBJ1-2; clone size: .; CDR3 protein: CASSPGQGAANYGYTF; CDR3 DNA: TGTGCCAGCAGCCCGGGACAGGGGGCAGCTAACTATGGCTACACCTTC
V gene: TRBV27; D gene: .; J gene: TRBJ1-2; clone size: .; CDR3 protein: CASTPGRAGSGGYTF; CDR3 DNA: TGTGCCAGCACCCCTGGTCGTGCGGGTTCAGGAGGCTACACCTTC
V gene: TRBV4-3; D gene: .; J gene: TRBJ1-1; clone size: .; CDR3 protein: CASSQDEGDTEAFF; CDR3 DNA: TGCGCCAGCAGCCAAGATGAGGGGGACACTGAAGCTTTCTTT
V gene: TRBV4-3; D gene: TRBD1; J gene: TRBJ2-2; clone size: .; CDR3 protein: CASSQVPGQTNTGELFF; CDR3 DNA: TGCGCCAGCAGCCAGGTTCCGGGACAGACGAACACCGGGGAGCTGTTTTTT
V gene: TRBV30; D gene: .; J gene: TRBJ2-7; clone size: .; CDR3 protein: CAWSLGGLPRQYF; CDR3 DNA: TGTGCCTGGAGTCTTGGGGGCCTCCCAAGGCAGTACTTC
V gene: TRBV5-5; D gene: .; J gene: TRBJ1-1; clone size: .; CDR3 protein: CASSTRVNTEAFF; CDR3 DNA: TGTGCCAGCAGCACCAGGGTGAACACTGAAGCTTTCTTT
V gene: TRBV10-3; D gene: TRBD2; J gene: TRBJ2-2; clone size: .; CDR3 protein: CAISESGGSNTGELFF; CDR3 DNA: TGTGCCATCAGTGAGTCGGGGGGGTCGAACACCGGGGAGCTGTTTTTT
V gene: TRBV5-1; D gene: .; J gene: TRBJ2-2; clone size: .; CDR3 protein: CASSWGTGTTGELFF; CDR3 DNA: TGCGCCAGCAGCTGGGGCACAGGGACCACCGGGGAGCTGTTTTTT
V gene: TRBV7-8; D gene: .; J gene: TRBJ2-3; clone size: once; CDR3 protein: CASSLEAESF; CDR3 DNA: TGTGCCAGCAGCTTAGAGGCAGAGAGTTTT
V gene: TRBV30; D gene: .; J gene: TRBJ2-1; clone size: .; CDR3 protein: CAWRPRPRLVSYNEQFF; CDR3 DNA: TGTGCCTGGAGACCCCGTCCGCGACTCGTTTCCTACAATGAGCAGTTCTTC
V gene: TRBV7-2; D gene: .; J gene: TRBJ2-1; clone size: .; CDR3 protein: CASSTLGGSYNEQFF; CDR3 DNA: TGTGCCAGCTCCACCCTTGGGGGTTCGTACAATGAGCAGTTCTTC
V gene: TRBV27; D gene: .; J gene: TRBJ1-2; clone size: .; CDR3 protein: CASSPGDRANYGYTF; CDR3 DNA: TGTGCCAGCAGCCCGGGGGATCGGGCTAACTATGGCTACACCTTC
V gene: TRBV30; D gene: TRBD2; J gene: TRBJ2-7; clone size: .; CDR3 protein: CAWSDAGGHEQYF; CDR3 DNA: TGTGCCTGGAGTGACGCGGGGGGCCACGAGCAGTACTTC
V gene: TRBV4-3; D gene: TRBD1; J gene: TRBJ2-7; clone size: .; CDR3 protein: CASSPYRGGYEQYF; CDR3 DNA: TGCGCCAGCAGCCCTTACAGGGGCGGCTACGAGCAGTACTTC
V gene: TRBV30; D gene: .; J gene: TRBJ1-5; clone size: .; CDR3 protein: CAWSPRGGSNQPQHF; CDR3 DNA: TGTGCCTGGAGCCCGCGGGGAGGGAGCAATCAGCCCCAGCATTTT
V gene: TRBV10-1; D gene: .; J gene: TRBJ2-3; clone size: .; CDR3 protein: CASSDRDFTSTDTQYF; CDR3 DNA: TGCGCCAGCAGTGACCGGGACTTTACTAGCACAGATACGCAGTATTTT
V gene: TRBV7-3; D gene: TRBD1; J gene: TRBJ1-5; clone size: .; CDR3 protein: CASSLGTGVQQPQHF; CDR3 DNA: TGTGCCAGCAGCTTAGGGACAGGGGTTCAACAGCCCCAGCATTTT
V gene: TRBV6-5; D gene: .; J gene: TRBJ2-1; clone size: .; CDR3 protein: CASSLGGAYNEQFF; CDR3 DNA: TGTGCCAGCAGTTTGGGGGGCGCCTACAATGAGCAGTTCTTC
V gene: TRBV5-1; D gene: .; J gene: TRBJ1-3; clone size: .; CDR3 protein: CASSLGTAGNTIYF; CDR3 DNA: TGCGCCAGCAGCTTGGGAACAGCTGGAAACACCATATATTTT
V gene: TRBV4-3; D gene: TRBD1; J gene: TRBJ2-7; clone size: .; CDR3 protein: CASSQGGGKYEQYF; CDR3 DNA: TGCGCCAGCAGCCAAGGAGGGGGCAAATACGAGCAGTACTTC
V gene: TRBV4-1; D gene: TRBD1; J gene: TRBJ1-4; clone size: .; CDR3 protein: CASSQDNGQGNEKLFF; CDR3 DNA: TGCGCCAGCAGCCAAGATAACGGACAGGGGAATGAAAAACTGTTTTTT